This TCR beta chain was identified during a study of regulatory T cells in long-lasting Graves disease. Arm-PCR of CDR3 regions with iRepertoire HTBI primers generated TCR beta libraries. TCRdb called the multiplex PCR reads again in MiXCR, with one record for every CDR3 protein. The sample lists some 340,000 distinct CDR3 sequences, 10% to 15% occurring once. Time point reported: newly diagnosed GD, antithyroid drugs for less than 3 months. Extracted PBMC RNA gave rise to the TCR library. This clonotype came up many times. This sample also appeared in a second study, on T cells in Graves' hyperthyroidism and ophthalmopathy.

The material sequenced was peripheral blood mononuclear cells (PBMCs), taken at new diagnosis, from a patient treated with antithyroid drugs. The source of this sequence is a woman aged 18-30 years with Graves disease.

The CDR3 DNA is TGCAGTGCTAGAGACCCGACTAGCGGGGGGGCCGGGAGAGATACGCAGTATTTT. Its protein product is CSARDPTSGGAGRDTQYF. The chain links TRBV20-1 to TRBJ2-3; 14 nucleotides line up with TRBD2. CDR3 length: 18 amino acids. Germline values: CDR1 DFQATT, CDR2 SNEGSKA (reference sequence). Trimming removed 0 bases from V and 5 bases from J; junction bases left unmatched: 10.